This TCR beta chain originates from a study of cytomegalovirus exposure and HLA in healthy donors. General observations from the study: Three chains linked to CMV were shown in vitro to be specific for CMV antigens. Both high specificity and high sensitivity reportedly marked the classifier's diagnosis of cytomegalovirus status. Most TCRs appeared rarely, but some public TCRs recurred in many donors. The study listed approximately 160 cytomegalovirus-associated TCR beta chains.

The V end was cut by 3 bases, the J end by 2 bases, with 11 bases between. CDR1 is MGHRA and CDR2 is YSYEKL in the germline V gene. The CDR3 covers 15 residues. Here immunoSEQ multiplex PCR was the method, and the copy in TCRdb shows in-frame clones only, minus some. Of some 59,000 clones in the sample, roughly 87% were seen once. Details on this clone: Its antigen is not known.

The chain links TRBV4-1 to TRBJ2-1; D possibly corresponds to TRBD1 (6 bases). The source is a woman aged 18-35 years in good health and CMV-seronegative. The sample was PBMCs. The CDR3 region is CASSHPRGPYNEQFF. Here the CDR3 DNA reads TGCGCCAGCAGCCACCCCAGGGGACCCTACAATGAGCAGTTCTTC.